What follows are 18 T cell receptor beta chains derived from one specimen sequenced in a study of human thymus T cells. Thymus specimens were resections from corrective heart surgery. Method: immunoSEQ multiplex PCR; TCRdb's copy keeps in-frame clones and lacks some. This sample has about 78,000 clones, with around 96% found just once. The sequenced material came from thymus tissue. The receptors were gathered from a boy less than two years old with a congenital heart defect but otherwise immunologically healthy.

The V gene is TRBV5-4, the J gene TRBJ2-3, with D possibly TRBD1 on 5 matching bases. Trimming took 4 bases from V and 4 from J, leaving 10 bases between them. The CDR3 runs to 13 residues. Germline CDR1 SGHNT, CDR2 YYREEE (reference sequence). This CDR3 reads CASSPRAPDTQYF. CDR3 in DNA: TGTGCCAGCAGCCCCAGGGCGCCAGATACGCAGTATTTT.

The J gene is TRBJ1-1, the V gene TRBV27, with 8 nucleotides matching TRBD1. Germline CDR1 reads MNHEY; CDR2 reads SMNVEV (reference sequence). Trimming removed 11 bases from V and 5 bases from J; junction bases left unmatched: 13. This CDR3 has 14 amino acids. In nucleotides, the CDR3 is TGTGCCTCGGGGTGGGCAGGGGGCTCTACTGAAGCTTTCTTT. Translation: CASGWAGGSTEAFF.

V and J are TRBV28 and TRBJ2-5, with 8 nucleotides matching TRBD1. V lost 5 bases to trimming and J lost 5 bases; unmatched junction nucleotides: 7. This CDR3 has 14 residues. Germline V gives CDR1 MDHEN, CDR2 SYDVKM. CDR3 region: CASSTDRECETQYF. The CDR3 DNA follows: TGTGCCAGCAGTACGGACAGGGAGTGCGAGACCCAGTACTTC.

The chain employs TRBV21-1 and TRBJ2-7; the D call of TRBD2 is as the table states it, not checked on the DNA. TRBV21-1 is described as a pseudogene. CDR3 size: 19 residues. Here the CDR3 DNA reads TGTGCCAGCAGCCCCCCGGGACCCCCTGGACTAGCGGCGGCCTACGAGCAGTACTTC. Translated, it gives CASSPPGPPGLAAAYEQYF.

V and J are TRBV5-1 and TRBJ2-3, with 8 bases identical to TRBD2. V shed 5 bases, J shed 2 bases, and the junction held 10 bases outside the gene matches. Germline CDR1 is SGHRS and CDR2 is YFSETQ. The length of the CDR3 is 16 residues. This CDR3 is CASSSSGRRITDTQYF. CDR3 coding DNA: TGCGCCAGCAGTTCTAGCGGGCGCCGAATCACAGATACGCAGTATTTT.

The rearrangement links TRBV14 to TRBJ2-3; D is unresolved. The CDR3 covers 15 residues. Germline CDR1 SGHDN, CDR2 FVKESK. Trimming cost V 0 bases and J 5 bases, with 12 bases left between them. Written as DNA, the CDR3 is TGTGCCAGCAGCCAAGAAAACTATTTTATAGATACGCAGTATTTT. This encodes CASSQENYFIDTQYF. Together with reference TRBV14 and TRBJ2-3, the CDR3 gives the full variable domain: EAGVTQFPSHSVIEKGQTVTLRCDPISGHDNLYWYRRVMGKEIKFLLHFVKESKQDESGMPNNRFLAERTGGTYSTLKVQPAELEDSGVYFCASSQENYFIDTQYFGPGTRLTVL.

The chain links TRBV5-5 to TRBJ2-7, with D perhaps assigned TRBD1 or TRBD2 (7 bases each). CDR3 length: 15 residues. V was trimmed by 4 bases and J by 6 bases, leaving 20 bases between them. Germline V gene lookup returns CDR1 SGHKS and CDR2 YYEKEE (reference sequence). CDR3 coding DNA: TGTGCCAGCAGCCCCCGGTTATCCAGGGGGGGCGAGCAGTACTTC. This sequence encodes CASSPRLSRGGEQYF. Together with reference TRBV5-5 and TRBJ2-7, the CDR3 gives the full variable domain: DAGVTQSPTHLIKTRGQQVTLRCSPISGHKSVSWYQQVLGQGPQFIFQYYEKEERGRGNFPDRFSARQFPNYSSELNVNALLLGDSALYLCASSPRLSRGGEQYFGPGTRLTVT.

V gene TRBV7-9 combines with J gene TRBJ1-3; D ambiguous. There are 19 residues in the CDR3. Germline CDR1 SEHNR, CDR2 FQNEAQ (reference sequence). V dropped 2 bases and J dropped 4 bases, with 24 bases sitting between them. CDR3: CASSLRVHEGSKVGNTIYF. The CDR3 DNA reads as TGTGCCAGCAGCTTAAGAGTCCATGAGGGAAGTAAGGTCGGAAACACCATATATTTT.

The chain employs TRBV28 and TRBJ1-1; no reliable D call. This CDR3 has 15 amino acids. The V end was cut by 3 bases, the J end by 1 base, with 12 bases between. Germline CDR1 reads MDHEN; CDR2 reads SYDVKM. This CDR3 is CASSLLSWRNTEAFF. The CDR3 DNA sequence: TGTGCCAGCAGTTTGTTGAGTTGGAGGAACACTGAAGCTTTCTTT.

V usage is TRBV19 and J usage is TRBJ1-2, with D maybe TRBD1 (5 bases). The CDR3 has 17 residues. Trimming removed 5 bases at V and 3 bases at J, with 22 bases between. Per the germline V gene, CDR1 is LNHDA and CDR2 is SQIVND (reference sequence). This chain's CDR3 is CASSSRDLETHHYGYTF. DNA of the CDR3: TGTGCCAGTAGTTCCCGGGACCTCGAAACGCACCACTATGGCTACACCTTC.

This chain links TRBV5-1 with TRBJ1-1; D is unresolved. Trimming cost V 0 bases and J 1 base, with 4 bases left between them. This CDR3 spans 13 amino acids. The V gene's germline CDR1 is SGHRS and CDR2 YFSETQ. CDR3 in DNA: TGCGCCAGCAGCTTGGGCGGGAACACTGAAGCTTTCTTT. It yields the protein CASSLGGNTEAFF.

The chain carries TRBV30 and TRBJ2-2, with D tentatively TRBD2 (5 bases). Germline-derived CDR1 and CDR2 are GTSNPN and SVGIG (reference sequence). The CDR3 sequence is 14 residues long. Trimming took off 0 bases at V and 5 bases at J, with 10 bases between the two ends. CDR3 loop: CAWSVRLPTGELFF. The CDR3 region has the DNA TGTGCCTGGAGTGTACGACTACCGACCGGGGAGCTGTTTTTT.

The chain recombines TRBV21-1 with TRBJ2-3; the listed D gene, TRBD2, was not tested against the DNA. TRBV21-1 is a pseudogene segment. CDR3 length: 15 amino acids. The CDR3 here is CASSSGTSQPDTQYF. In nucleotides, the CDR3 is TGTGCCAGCAGCAGCGGGACTAGTCAGCCAGATACGCAGTATTTT.

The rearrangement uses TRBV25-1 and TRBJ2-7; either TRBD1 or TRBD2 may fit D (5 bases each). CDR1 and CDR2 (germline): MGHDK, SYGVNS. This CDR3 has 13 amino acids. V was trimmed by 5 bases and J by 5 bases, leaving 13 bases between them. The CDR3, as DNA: TGTGCCAGCAGTTGGGACCCCCTGGACGAGCAGTACTTC. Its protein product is CASSWDPLDEQYF.

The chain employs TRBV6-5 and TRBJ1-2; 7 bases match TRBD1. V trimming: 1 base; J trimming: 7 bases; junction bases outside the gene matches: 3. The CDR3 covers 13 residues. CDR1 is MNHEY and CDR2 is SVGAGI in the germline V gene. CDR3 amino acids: CASSYLGGIGYTF. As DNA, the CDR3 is TGTGCCAGCAGTTACTTAGGGGGCATTGGCTACACCTTC.

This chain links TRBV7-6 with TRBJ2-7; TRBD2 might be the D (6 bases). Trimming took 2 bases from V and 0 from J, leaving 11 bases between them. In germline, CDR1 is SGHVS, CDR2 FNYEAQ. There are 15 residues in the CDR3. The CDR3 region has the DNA TGTGCCAGCAGCTTAACCGACGGGAGCTCCTACGAGCAGTACTTC. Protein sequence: CASSLTDGSSYEQYF. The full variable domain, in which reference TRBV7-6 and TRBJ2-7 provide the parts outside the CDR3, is GAGVSQSPRYKVTKRGQDVALRCDPISGHVSLYWYRQALGQGPEFLTYFNYEAQQDKSGLPNDRFSAERPEGSISTLTIQRTEQRDSAMYRCASSLTDGSSYEQYFGPGTRLTVT.

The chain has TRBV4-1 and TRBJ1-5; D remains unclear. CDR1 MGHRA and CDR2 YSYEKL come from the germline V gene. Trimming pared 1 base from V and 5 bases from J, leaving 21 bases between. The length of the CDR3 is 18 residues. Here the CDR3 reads CASSQGPDGGREYQPQHF. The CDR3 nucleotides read TGCGCCAGCAGCCAAGGGCCCGATGGAGGGAGGGAGTATCAGCCCCAGCATTTT.

In nucleotides, the CDR3 is TGTGCCAGCAGCTTCCTAAAGGGACTTAACTATGGCTACACCTTC. Translating gives CASSFLKGLNYGYTF. The V gene is TRBV7-8, the J gene TRBJ1-2; weak D call: TRBD1 (5 bases). Germline CDR1 reads SGHVS; CDR2 reads FQNEAQ. The CDR3 length is 15 residues. Trimming left V 3 bases short and J 1 base short, with 12 bases between.